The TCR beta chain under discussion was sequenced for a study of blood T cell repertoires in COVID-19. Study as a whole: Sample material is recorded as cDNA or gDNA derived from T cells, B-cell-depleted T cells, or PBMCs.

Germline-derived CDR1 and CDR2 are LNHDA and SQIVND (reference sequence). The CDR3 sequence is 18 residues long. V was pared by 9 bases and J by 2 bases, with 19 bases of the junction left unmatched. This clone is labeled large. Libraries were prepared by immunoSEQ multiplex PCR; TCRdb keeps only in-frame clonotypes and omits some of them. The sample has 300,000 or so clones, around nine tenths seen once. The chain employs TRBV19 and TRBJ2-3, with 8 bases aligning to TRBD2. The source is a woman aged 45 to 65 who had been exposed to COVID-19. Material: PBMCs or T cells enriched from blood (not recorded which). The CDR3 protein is CASGQFYLTSGDTDTQYF. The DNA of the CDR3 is TGTGCCAGCGGGCAATTCTACCTCACTAGCGGAGACACAGATACGCAGTATTTT.